Detailed here is one T cell receptor (beta chain). Trimming cost V 1 base and J 0 bases, with 4 bases left between them. CDR3 length: 13 amino acids. The germline CDR1 and CDR2 sequences are SGHAT and FQNNGV. The sample belongs to a study of OX40 agonist ivuxolimab in advanced cancers. At the level of the study: Intravenous ivuxolimab at 0.01 to 10 mg/kg was given to patients every 2 weeks.

The protocol was immunoSEQ multiplex PCR, while the TCRdb copy is restricted to in-frame clones and leaves out a portion. This table has 90,000 to 120,000 clones, roughly nine tenths appearing once. The receptor was isolated from an adult with an advanced solid tumor such as melanoma, head and neck, liver or kidney cancer. This chain joins TRBV11-2 and TRBJ2-7; no firm D call. Sequencing used CD4+ or CD8+ T cells sorted from blood, obtained in a trial of the OX40 agonist ivuxolimab. CDR3 amino acids: CASSLGGSYEQYF. The CDR3 DNA reads as TGTGCCAGCAGCTTAGGCGGCTCCTACGAGCAGTACTTC.